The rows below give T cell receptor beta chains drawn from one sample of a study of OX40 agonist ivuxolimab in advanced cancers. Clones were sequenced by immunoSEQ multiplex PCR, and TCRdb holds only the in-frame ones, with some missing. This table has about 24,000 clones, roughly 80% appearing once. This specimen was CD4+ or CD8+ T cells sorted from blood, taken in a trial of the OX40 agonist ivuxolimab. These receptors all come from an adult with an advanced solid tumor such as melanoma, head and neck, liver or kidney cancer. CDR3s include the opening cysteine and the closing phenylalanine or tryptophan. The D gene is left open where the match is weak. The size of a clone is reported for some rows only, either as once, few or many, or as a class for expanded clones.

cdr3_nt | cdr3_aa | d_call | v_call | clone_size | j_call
TGTGCCAGCAGCTTAAGTGGCAATCAGCCCCAGCATTTT | CASSLSGNQPQHF | - | TRBV7-2 | - | TRBJ1-5
TGTGCCAGCAGCTTGGCAGGGGGTCAGCCCCAGCATTTT | CASSLAGGQPQHF | TRBD1 | TRBV7-2 | - | TRBJ1-5
TGTGCCAGCAGAAGTCGGACAGGGGGTGTCACTGAAGCTTTCTTT | CASRSRTGGVTEAFF | TRBD1 | TRBV28 | - | TRBJ1-1
TGTGCCAGCAGCTTAGAGATCCGGGCCAACGTCCTGACTTTC | CASSLEIRANVLTF | - | TRBV7-2 | - | TRBJ2-6
TGTGCCAGCAGCGTGTGGCTAGCGGGGGGTACAGATACGCAGTATTTT | CASSVWLAGGTDTQYF | TRBD2 | TRBV9 | - | TRBJ2-3
TGTGCCAGCAGTTACAAGGAGGGGTTATCAGGCTACACCTTC | CASSYKEGLSGYTF | - | TRBV6-5 | few | TRBJ1-2
TGTGCCAGCAGCTTGAGGGTGGTGAACACTGAAGCTTTCTTT | CASSLRVVNTEAFF | - | TRBV5-5 | - | TRBJ1-1
TGTGCCAGCAGCAAAGCGCTCGAGGGGGTCTCCTACGAGCAGTACTTC | CASSKALEGVSYEQYF | - | TRBV21-1 | few | TRBJ2-7
TGTGCCAGCAGCTTAGTGAGACAGGGCCACTATGGCTACACCTTC | CASSLVRQGHYGYTF | TRBD1 | TRBV5-5 | - | TRBJ1-2
TGCGCCAGCAGCTCTACAGGGGATTCATACAATGAGCAGTTCTTC | CASSSTGDSYNEQFF | TRBD1 | TRBV5-1 | - | TRBJ2-1
TGCAGCGTTGACAGGATGATGAACACTGAAGCTTTCTTT | CSVDRMMNTEAFF | - | TRBV29-1 | - | TRBJ1-1
TGTGCCAGCGGGGACAGGGGGCAAGGTGGCTACACCTTC | CASGDRGQGGYTF | TRBD1 | TRBV28 | few | TRBJ1-2
TGTGCCAGCAGCAGTTATTCAGGACCCCTCCACTTT | CASSSYSGPLHF | - | TRBV28 | - | TRBJ1-6
TGTGCCAGCAGTTTCCGTGATTCACCCCTCCACTTT | CASSFRDSPLHF | - | TRBV27 | once | TRBJ1-6
TGTGCCAGCAGCTCGGGACAGGGGGAGACCCAGTACTTC | CASSSGQGETQYF | TRBD1 | TRBV7-6 | - | TRBJ2-5
TGTGCCAGCACCTCCCCCTTCGTGGGACTCTCCTACGAGCAGTACTTC | CASTSPFVGLSYEQYF | - | TRBV6-6 | - | TRBJ2-7
TGTGCCAGCAGCTTGGCGGCAGATACGCAGTATTTT | CASSLAADTQYF | - | TRBV5-6 | - | TRBJ2-3
TGTGCCAGCACTCCCCCTGGCGGGGTTACAGATACGCAGTATTTT | CASTPPGGVTDTQYF | - | TRBV7-2 | - | TRBJ2-3
TGTGCCAGCAGGTCAGGGGTCTCTGGAAACACCATATATTTT | CASRSGVSGNTIYF | - | TRBV6-6 | once | TRBJ1-3
TGTGCCAGCAGTTACCCCCCAGGGACTACCACAGATACGCAGTATTTT | CASSYPPGTTTDTQYF | TRBD2 | TRBV6-5 | - | TRBJ2-3
TGCGCCAGCAGCTTGGCCGCCCGGGATTCAGGTGGCTACACCTTC | CASSLAARDSGGYTF | - | TRBV5-1 | - | TRBJ1-2
TGTGCCAGTAGTCTTGGACACGTCCAGAATCAGCCCCAGCATTTT | CASSLGHVQNQPQHF | - | TRBV19 | few | TRBJ1-5
TGTGCCAGCAGCCCGGGGACAGGGAACTATGGCTACACCTTC | CASSPGTGNYGYTF | TRBD1 | TRBV5-4 | - | TRBJ1-2
TGCGCCAGCAGAAAGGACTCGGTTGGCAATGAGCAGTTCTTC | CASRKDSVGNEQFF | - | TRBV10-2 | - | TRBJ2-1
TGTGCCAGCAGTACTAGCGGGGGAAGTCGGGGTACGCAGTATTTT | CASSTSGGSRGTQYF | TRBD2 | TRBV28 | - | TRBJ2-3
TGCAGCGTTGAAGATAGGACAGAGTGGAGGTATGGCTACACCTTC | CSVEDRTEWRYGYTF | - | TRBV29-1 | - | TRBJ1-2
TGCGCCAGCAGCCGCACCGACACCGACCAGCAGTACTTC | CASSRTDTDQQYF | - | TRBV4-3 | - | TRBJ2-7
TGTGCCACCAGCTTGGGACAACTTAATGAAAAACTGTTTTTT | CATSLGQLNEKLFF | - | TRBV15 | - | TRBJ1-4
TGCGCCAGCAGCCAAGATCCAGGAGTACGTGGCTACACCTTC | CASSQDPGVRGYTF | - | TRBV4-3 | - | TRBJ1-2
TGTGCCTGGACCTTGACAGGGGGCGCCGGGGCTTTCTTT | CAWTLTGGAGAFF | TRBD1 | TRBV30 | - | TRBJ1-1
TGTGCCAGCTCACCAGCTGACAGGGTTGATTCACCCCTCCACTTT | CASSPADRVDSPLHF | TRBD1 | TRBV18 | few | TRBJ1-6
TGTGCCAGCGGGGCTAGCGGGAAAGATACGCAGTATTTT | CASGASGKDTQYF | TRBD2 | TRBV6-5 | - | TRBJ2-3
TGTGCCAGCAGTTTGGGGACAGTAGCTAACTATGGCTACACCTTC | CASSLGTVANYGYTF | TRBD1 | TRBV28 | few | TRBJ1-2
TGTGCCAGCAGCCTTGACAGTGGGCAGCAGTACTTC | CASSLDSGQQYF | - | TRBV4-2 | - | TRBJ2-7
TGTGCCAGCAGCTTTCTATCAGCGGGGGGGCGATCAGATACGCAGTATTTT | CASSFLSAGGRSDTQYF | TRBD2 | TRBV7-2 | - | TRBJ2-3
TGTGCCAGCAGCTTAATGGGGGGGAATACGCAGTATTTT | CASSLMGGNTQYF | TRBD2 | TRBV7-2 | - | TRBJ2-3
TGTGCCAGCAGCTCACCTTCAGGGGGGGGATACTCTGGGGCCAACGTCCTGACTTTC | CASSSPSGGGYSGANVLTF | - | TRBV7-2 | few | TRBJ2-6
TGTGCCAGTTCGCCACAGCTCTCGGGTGGCTACACCTTC | CASSPQLSGGYTF | - | TRBV27 | - | TRBJ1-2
TGTGCCAGCAGCTTGAATGGAGGGGATGAAAAACTGTTTTTT | CASSLNGGDEKLFF | - | TRBV5-4 | once | TRBJ1-4
TGTGCCAGCAGCCGCCCATACCCACAAAGTCGGGCCAACGTCCTGACTTTC | CASSRPYPQSRANVLTF | - | TRBV7-8 | - | TRBJ2-6
TGTGCCAGCTCACCACAATCGGGCAATGAGCAGTTCTTC | CASSPQSGNEQFF | - | TRBV18 | - | TRBJ2-1
TGTGCCAGCACCCCGGGCGGAAACTATGGCTACACCTTC | CASTPGGNYGYTF | - | TRBV6-5 | - | TRBJ1-2
TGTGCCAGCAGCCCTGGGGGAGGCGGCAGGGCCAAAAACATTCAGTACTTC | CASSPGGGGRAKNIQYF | - | TRBV7-2 | - | TRBJ2-4
TGCGCCAGCAGCCAAGAAGAGGAGCCAACCTATAATTCACCCCTCCACTTT | CASSQEEEPTYNSPLHF | - | TRBV4-3 | - | TRBJ1-6
TGTGCCAGCTCACCACCGTCAGGGACAGCTTCTAGCACAGATACGCAGTATTTT | CASSPPSGTASSTDTQYF | TRBD1 | TRBV18 | - | TRBJ2-3
TGCGCCAGCAGCTTGGAGGGGCGGGGGCCCTTAGCCAAAAACATTCAGTACTTC | CASSLEGRGPLAKNIQYF | - | TRBV5-1 | - | TRBJ2-4
TGTGCCAGCAGCTTAGGGAAGGTAGGGGCCCCTGAAGCTTTCTTT | CASSLGKVGAPEAFF | - | TRBV7-9 | - | TRBJ1-1
TGTGCCAGCAGTTACACAGATACGCAGTATTTT | CASSYTDTQYF | - | TRBV2 | - | TRBJ2-3
TGTGCCAGCAGACGCGACAGGGGACACACTGAAGCTTTCTTT | CASRRDRGHTEAFF | TRBD1 | TRBV28 | - | TRBJ1-1
TGTGCCAGCAGTTACACCACTAATCAGCCCCAGCATTTT | CASSYTTNQPQHF | - | TRBV6-5 | - | TRBJ1-5
TGTGCCATACCCAAGACAGGGAGGACCGGGGAGCTGTTTTTT | CAIPKTGRTGELFF | - | TRBV5-8 | - | TRBJ2-2
TGTGCCAGCAGCTTAGGGACAGGGGGACGACAGCCCCAGCATTTT | CASSLGTGGRQPQHF | TRBD1 | TRBV7-8 | - | TRBJ1-5
TGTGCCATCAGCGCGGGACGGGATAATGAAAAACTGTTTTTT | CAISAGRDNEKLFF | - | TRBV10-3 | medium-sized | TRBJ1-4
TGTGCCAGTAGTATGAGGGTCGACAGGGCCCTAGCCAAAAACATTCAGTACTTC | CASSMRVDRALAKNIQYF | TRBD1 | TRBV19 | - | TRBJ2-4
TGTGCCAGCAGCTTGCAAGGGACCAGCACAGATACGCAGTATTTT | CASSLQGTSTDTQYF | - | TRBV7-2 | - | TRBJ2-3
TGTGCCAGCCGCCCGGGGCAAGCGGGGGGGCACAATGAGCAGTTCTTC | CASRPGQAGGHNEQFF | TRBD2 | TRBV6-6 | - | TRBJ2-1
TGTGCCAGCAGGACCGGGGGGAGAGGGGACACTGAAGCTTTCTTT | CASRTGGRGDTEAFF | - | TRBV6-1 | - | TRBJ1-1